What follows is one TCR beta chain and its context. The antigen remains unidentified. TCRdb re-derived calls from the RT-PCR reads in MiXCR, one entry per CDR3 protein. This sample carries some 800,000 distinct CDR3 sequences, about 20% of them seen once, and the ten largest clones take about 10%. The data stem from a study of response to subunit inactivated influenza vaccine. Study results and limitations: The authors suggested that few new T cells are recruited per seasonal influenza vaccination.

V was clipped by 6 bases and J by 3 bases, with 18 bases between them. This CDR3 is built from 15 residues. The germline gives CDR1 KGHSH, CDR2 LQKENI. This clonotype was sampled from a man aged 45-65 years who received an inactivated influenza vaccine. The input for sequencing was PBMCs from blood, taken 5 to 6 days after vaccination. The chain has TRBV18 and TRBJ2-7, with a possible D match to TRBD1 (6 bases). CDR3 loop: CASSFGRQGLYEQYF. In nucleotides, the CDR3 is TGTGCCAGCTCCTTTGGACGGCAGGGGCTCTACGAGCAGTACTTC.